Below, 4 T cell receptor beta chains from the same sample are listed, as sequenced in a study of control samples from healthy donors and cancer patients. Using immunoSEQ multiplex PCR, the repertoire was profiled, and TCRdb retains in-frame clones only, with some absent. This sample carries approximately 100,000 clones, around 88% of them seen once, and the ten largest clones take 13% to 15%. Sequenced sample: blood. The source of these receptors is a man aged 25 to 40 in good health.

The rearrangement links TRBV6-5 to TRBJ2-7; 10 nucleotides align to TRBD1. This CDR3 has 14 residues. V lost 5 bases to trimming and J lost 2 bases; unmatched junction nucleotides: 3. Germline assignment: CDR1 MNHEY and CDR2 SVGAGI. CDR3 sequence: CASSMTGGPYEQYF. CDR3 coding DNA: TGTGCCAGCAGTATGACAGGGGGCCCCTACGAGCAGTACTTC.

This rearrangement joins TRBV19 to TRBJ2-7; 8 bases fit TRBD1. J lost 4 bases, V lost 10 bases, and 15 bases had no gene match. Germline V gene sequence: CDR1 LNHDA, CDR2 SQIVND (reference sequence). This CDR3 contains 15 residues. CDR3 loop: CANIPPDRVRYEQYF. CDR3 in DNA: TGTGCCAATATTCCTCCGGACAGGGTGAGGTACGAGCAGTACTTC.

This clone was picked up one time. The CDR3 coding sequence is TGTGCCAGCAGTTTTGGTGGGGAGACCCAGTACTTC. Amino acids: CASSFGGETQYF. The V gene is TRBV2, the J gene TRBJ2-7, with no clear D. TRBJ2-5 explains the end of the DNA better; the J call may be wrong. CDR1 SNHLY and CDR2 FYNNEI come from the germline V gene. The CDR3 consists of 12 residues.

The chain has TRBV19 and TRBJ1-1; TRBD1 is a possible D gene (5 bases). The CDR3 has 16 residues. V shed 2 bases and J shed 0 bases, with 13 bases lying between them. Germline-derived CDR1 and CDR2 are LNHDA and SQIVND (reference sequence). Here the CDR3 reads CASSIISDSLNTEAFF. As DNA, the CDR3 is TGTGCCAGTAGTATAATCTCTGACAGCCTGAACACTGAAGCTTTCTTT. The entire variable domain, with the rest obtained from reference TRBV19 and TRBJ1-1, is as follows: DGGITQSPKYLFRKEGQNVTLSCEQNLNHDAMYWYRQDPGQGLRLIYYSQIVNDFQKGDIAEGYSVSREKKESFPLTVTSAQKNPTAFYLCASSIISDSLNTEAFFGQGTRLTVV.